Listed below are T cell receptor beta chains from one sample, sequenced in a study of T cells in Graves' hyperthyroidism and ophthalmopathy. TCRdb passed the multiplex PCR reads through MiXCR, listing each CDR3 protein once. Of about 580,000 distinct CDR3 sequences in the sample, approximately 14% were seen once. Specimen: blood. All receptors derive from a woman in her 30s with Graves' hyperthyroidism that later progressed to Graves' ophthalmopathy. Each CDR3 is given with its conserved first and last residue.

TRBJ2-1 | TRBV18 | 12 | CASSPRGGEQFF
TRBJ1-1 | TRBV3-1 | 13 | CASSQTGKTETFF
TRBJ2-1 | TRBV5-5 | 11 | CASSLEGRQSF
TRBJ1-4 | TRBV6-8 | 16 | CASSYSTLPTNEKLFF
TRBJ2-7 | TRBV5-1 | 15 | CASSFWASASYEQYF
TRBJ2-1 | TRBV20-1 | 17 | CSASGTLAGQGYNEQFF
TRBJ1-1 | TRBV3-1 | 11 | CASSLHSEAFF
TRBJ2-5 | TRBV28 | 14 | CASSPGEALGAQYF
TRBJ2-3 | TRBV10-3 | 12 | CATSDGGDTQYF
TRBJ1-1 | TRBV6-1 | 13 | CASSEALTFEAFF
TRBJ2-5 | TRBV10-3 | 14 | CAISESGTGETQYF
TRBJ2-7 | TRBV6-1 | 14 | CASSQSSSVHEQYF
TRBJ2-3 | TRBV6-1 | 14 | CASKQGVLTDTQYF
TRBJ2-3 | TRBV5-1 | 15 | CASSPGGVSTDTQYF
TRBJ1-1 | TRBV3-1 | 15 | CASSQDRGPVWGAFF
TRBJ1-3 | TRBV7-6 | 13 | CASSSTHGNTIYF
TRBJ2-3 | TRBV3-1 | 16 | CASSQGPGLGGDTQYF
TRBJ2-1 | TRBV7-3 | 17 | CASSLNPGADIYNEQFF
TRBJ2-1 | TRBV7-9 | 12 | CASSITVDEQFF
TRBJ2-2 | TRBV29-1 | 11 | CSGAALGELFF
TRBJ1-1 | TRBV27 | 13 | CASSSQANTEAFF
TRBJ1-6 | TRBV30 | 13 | CAWSTVDNSPLHF
TRBJ1-1 | TRBV12-3/TRBV12-4 | 15 | CASSIGQERNTEAFF
TRBJ2-7 | TRBV28 | 11 | CASSLEGGQYF
TRBJ2-5 | TRBV7-2 | 17 | CASSLAFGLAGGGTQYF
TRBJ1-1 | TRBV6-1 | 14 | CASYKDPAGTEAFF
TRBJ2-1 | TRBV30 | 16 | CAWSVKGLAAYNEQFF
TRBJ2-1 | TRBV11-1 | 16 | CASSLFGRGVGNEQFF